This T cell receptor (beta chain) appears in the sequencing data of a study of human T cells and chemical hapten exposure. Study-wide points: Expanded TCR counts at PT1 were positively correlated with the patch test score.

TCRdb reprocessed the RACE reads via MiXCR and lists one record per CDR3 protein. This table has under 300,000 distinct CDR3 sequences, roughly 8.9% appearing once. CDR3 size: 12 residues. CDR1 and CDR2 (germline): SGHRS, YFSETQ. J was trimmed by 7 bases and V by 4 bases; bases with no gene match: 3. The time point is: pre-sensitization, week 0. Noted treatment: therapeutic diphenylcyclopropenone sensitization with weekly scalp DPC. Worth noting for this clonotype: Its antigen is unknown.

The chain joins TRBV5-1 to TRBJ1-1, with 8 bases identical to TRBD1. The TCR originated in a woman aged 40 to 55 with alopecia areata. Some clones in this sample may be carry-over from other donors' samples. The starting material was whole blood, obtained in connection with sensitization to the hapten diphenylcyclopropenone (DPC). CDR3: CASSGQGVEAFF. In DNA form, the CDR3 reads TGCGCCAGCAGCGGACAGGGCGTTGAAGCTTTCTTT.